One sample yielded the 32 T cell receptor beta chains listed below, sequenced in a study of blood T cell repertoires in COVID-19 (dated by TCRdb to 2018 to 2020). Receptors were amplified or captured by the immunoSEQ multiplex PCR assay. TCRdb holds this immuneACCESS table with in-frame rearrangements only. Some clones are missing; in checked studies, unresolved V genes explain under half, and the rest has no known cause. This sample lists approximately 200,000 clones; 94% were detected once. The top ten constitute 0.76% of the sample. Material for sequencing was peripheral blood. Receptor source: a man in his thirties or forties with COVID-19, enrolled during active disease.

The chain couples TRBV6-5 to TRBJ1-6, with D unresolved. This CDR3 has 15 amino acids. The V end lost 2 bases, the J end lost 9 bases, and 14 bases lay between the germline ends. Germline V CDR1 and CDR2: MNHEY, SVGAGI. CDR3 sequence: CASSYDGYWSSPLHF. The CDR3 nucleotides are TGTGCCAGCAGTTACGATGGGTACTGGAGTTCACCCCTCCACTTT.

The V call is TRBV27, the J call TRBJ2-7; 7 bases are shared with TRBD1. V shed 3 bases, J shed 2 bases, and the junction held 10 bases outside the gene matches. CDR3 size: 16 residues. Germline CDR1 reads MNHEY; CDR2 reads SMNVEV (reference sequence). CDR3 DNA sequence: TGTGCCAGCAGTTTCTCGTGGTCGGGACAGACCTACGAGCAGTACTTC. Translation gives CASSFSWSGQTYEQYF.

The chain joins TRBV6-5 to TRBJ2-1, with TRBD2 identical over 12 bases. The CDR3 is 14 amino acids. With 6 bases clipped from V and 10 bases from J, the junction kept 7 bases outside the gene matches. CDR1 is MNHEY, CDR2 SVGAGI, per germline. The CDR3 coding sequence is TGTGCCAGCAGATCTAGCGGGGGGGCGTACGAGCAGTTCTTC. Translated, it gives CASRSSGGAYEQFF.

The CDR3 DNA reads TGCGCCAGCGGAGCGGGCTCCTACGAGCAGTACTTC. Its protein product is CASGAGSYEQYF. The chain links TRBV5-1 to TRBJ2-7; weak D call: TRBD2 (6 bases). CDR3 length: 12 amino acids. V lost 7 bases and J 0 bases, leaving 8 bases between the germline ends. Germline CDR1 and CDR2: SGHRS and YFSETQ. Full variable domain (outside the CDR3, taken from reference TRBV5-1 and TRBJ2-7): KAGVTQTPRYLIKTRGQQVTLSCSPISGHRSVSWYQQTPGQGLQFLFEYFSETQRNKGNFPGRFSGRQFSNSRSEMNVSTLELGDSALYLCASGAGSYEQYFGPGTRLTVT.

V and J are TRBV5-4 and TRBJ1-3; unclear D gene. The CDR3 runs 15 residues. Germline CDR1 is SGHNT and CDR2 is YYREEE (reference sequence). V lost 1 base and J 0 bases, leaving 8 bases between the germline ends. CDR3 protein: CASSLRGISGNTIYF. The CDR3 region has the DNA TGTGCCAGCAGCTTGCGTGGCATCTCTGGAAACACCATATATTTT. Variable domain in full (rest from reference TRBV5-4 and TRBJ1-3): ETGVTQSPTHLIKTRGQQVTLRCSSQSGHNTVSWYQQALGQGPQFIFQYYREEENGRGNFPPRFSGLQFPNYSSELNVNALELDDSALYLCASSLRGISGNTIYFGEGSWLTVV.

Notes on this clone: Germline and junction disagree at one end, which may indicate a read error. CDR3 in amino acids: CASSLRLAGAHEHRGAVF. The CDR3 nucleotides read TGTGCCAGCAGCTTGCGGCTAGCGGGGGCCCACGAACACCGGGGAGCTGTTTTT. V usage is TRBV5-4 and J usage is TRBJ2-2; 10 positions match TRBD2. CDR1 and CDR2 from the germline V gene are SGHNT and YYREEE (reference sequence). The CDR3 spans 18 residues.

This clone was seen a handful of times. The genes are TRBV6-5 and TRBJ1-3; D ambiguous. V was trimmed by 6 bases and J by 8 bases, leaving 14 bases between them. Germline V gene lookup returns CDR1 MNHEY and CDR2 SVGAGI. The CDR3 is 13 amino acids. The DNA of the CDR3 is TGTGCCAGCAGGATTAATCGCGGAGACACCATATATTTT. Protein sequence: CASRINRGDTIYF.

The chain recombines TRBV4-1 with TRBJ1-3; no firm D call. Per the germline V gene, CDR1 is MGHRA and CDR2 is YSYEKL. Trimming pared 8 bases from V and 0 bases from J, leaving 11 bases between. The length of the CDR3 is 14 residues. CDR3 amino acids: CASRGRDSGNTIYF. DNA of the CDR3: TGCGCCAGCCGGGGAAGGGACTCTGGAAACACCATATATTTT.

The V gene is TRBV20-1, the J gene TRBJ2-7; D is unresolved. The CDR3 consists of 11 residues. V lost 1 base, J lost 7 bases, and 8 bases lay in between. Germline CDR1 reads DFQATT; CDR2 reads SNEGSKA (reference sequence). The CDR3, as DNA: TGCAGTGCTAGAGTAAGCGTTGAGCAGTACTTC. Amino acid sequence: CSARVSVEQYF.

The chain has TRBV19 and TRBJ2-1; D possibly corresponds to TRBD2 (6 bases). Germline CDR1 and CDR2: LNHDA and SQIVND (reference sequence). The CDR3 has 15 amino acids. V lost 7 bases and J 0 bases, leaving 13 bases between the germline ends. For the CDR3, the DNA is TGTGCCAGTAACGGGGCGGGAACCTCCTACAATGAGCAGTTCTTC. Translated, it gives CASNGAGTSYNEQFF.

The chain joins TRBV6-1 to TRBJ1-2; D ambiguous. Per germline, CDR1 MNHNS and CDR2 SASEGT. Trimming removed 2 bases from V and 6 bases from J, with 16 bases in between. The CDR3 is 15 residues long. CDR3 in amino acids: CASSEWAGLTNGYTF. CDR3 coding DNA: TGTGCCAGCAGTGAATGGGCAGGTTTAACCAATGGCTACACCTTC.

The CDR3 nucleotides are TGCGCCAGCAGCTTAAACCATCGGACAGGGCAAAGCTCACCCCTCCACTTT. Translating it yields CASSLNHRTGQSSPLHF. This rearrangement joins TRBV5-1 to TRBJ1-6; the match to TRBD1 covers 8 bases. V lost 2 bases, J lost 10 bases, and 14 bases stayed unmatched. CDR1 and CDR2 from the germline V gene are SGHRS and YFSETQ. The length of the CDR3 is 17 residues. Together with reference TRBV5-1 and TRBJ1-6, the CDR3 gives the full variable domain: KAGVTQTPRYLIKTRGQQVTLSCSPISGHRSVSWYQQTPGQGLQFLFEYFSETQRNKGNFPGRFSGRQFSNSRSEMNVSTLELGDSALYLCASSLNHRTGQSSPLHFGNGTRLTVT.

The chain joins TRBV5-1 to TRBJ2-5, with D possibly TRBD1 on 6 matching bases. The CDR3 consists of 13 residues. The V and J ends lost 5 bases and 5 bases respectively, with 13 bases between them. Germline V gene sequence: CDR1 SGHRS, CDR2 YFSETQ. CDR3: CASSSTGTETQYF. The CDR3 DNA reads as TGCGCCAGCAGTAGTACAGGGACCGAGACCCAGTACTTC.

V and J are TRBV5-6 and TRBJ2-3; a weak D match, TRBD1 (6 bases). The CDR3 consists of 14 residues. Between the trimmed V and J ends, which lost 4 bases and 6 bases, there was a span of 15 bases. Germline CDR1 and CDR2: SGHDT and YYEEEE. The CDR3, as DNA: TGTGCCAGCAGCCGTACAGGGTATGTGGATACGCAGTATTTT. Protein product: CASSRTGYVDTQYF.

The rearrangement links TRBV5-1 to TRBJ2-3, with D maybe TRBD2 (6 bases). V was cut by 6 bases and J by 0 bases, with 14 bases left in between. Looked up from germline, CDR1 is SGHRS and CDR2 is YFSETQ. The CDR3 is 15 amino acids. The CDR3 here is CASTRTGTSTDTQYF. The DNA for the CDR3 is TGCGCCAGCACACGGACTGGGACTAGCACAGATACGCAGTATTTT.

This chain joins TRBV5-1 and TRBJ2-2, with TRBD2 matching over 7 bases. The J segment lost 0 bases and the V segment lost 6 bases, leaving 5 bases of the junction unmatched. Germline lookup yields CDR1 SGHRS and CDR2 YFSETQ. The CDR3 has 15 amino acids. CDR3 in amino acids: CASTRRETNTGELFF. For the CDR3, the DNA is TGCGCCAGCACCAGGCGGGAGACGAACACCGGGGAGCTGTTTTTT.

The rearrangement joins TRBV19 to TRBJ2-1, with 10 bases matching TRBD1. The CDR3 spans 17 residues. Losses at the gene ends were 6 bases for V and 5 bases for J; bases not matched to a gene: 13. Germline V gene lookup returns CDR1 LNHDA and CDR2 SQIVND (reference sequence). DNA of the CDR3: TGTGCCAGTAGCGATGACCCGCGGGACAGGGGTAACAATGAGCAGTTCTTC. It is translated as CASSDDPRDRGNNEQFF.

This clone was observed once. The V gene is TRBV7-9, the J gene TRBJ1-5, with 8 bases lining up with TRBD1. Germline CDR1 is SEHNR and CDR2 is FQNEAQ (reference sequence). There are 15 residues in the CDR3. The ends lost 3 bases at V and 2 bases at J; junction bases unmatched: 3. This CDR3 is CASSFGQGRNQPQHF. The CDR3, as DNA: TGTGCCAGCAGCTTCGGACAGGGCCGCAATCAGCCCCAGCATTTT.

V gene TRBV2 combines with J gene TRBJ1-2, with 7 bases fitting TRBD1. The CDR3 loop spans 18 amino acids. V was clipped by 6 bases and J by 0 bases; unmatched bases: 16. Germline V gives CDR1 SNHLY, CDR2 FYNNEI. The CDR3 coding sequence is TGTGCCAGCAGCTCCGACAGGGCCCAACTAACCTCTAACTATGGCTACACCTTC. This codes for CASSSDRAQLTSNYGYTF.

The V and J genes are TRBV6-5 and TRBJ2-2; 10 nucleotides match TRBD1. This CDR3 is 15 amino acids long. Germline V gene sequence: CDR1 MNHEY, CDR2 SVGAGI. Trimming at V came to 10 bases and at J to 5 bases, leaving 10 bases not matched to a gene. The CDR3 nucleotides read TGTGCCACCTTATTTCGGACAGGGGGGACCGGGGAGCTGTTTTTT. Protein product: CATLFRTGGTGELFF.

In its sample, this clone was seen a few times. The chain carries TRBV7-9 and TRBJ1-2; TRBD1 agrees at 9 bases. CDR1 is SEHNR, CDR2 FQNEAQ, per germline (reference sequence). With V trimmed by 4 bases and J by 1 base, 13 bases remained unmatched. The CDR3 has 18 amino acids. This CDR3 is CASSSEATGGRGNYGYTF. In nucleotides, the CDR3 is TGTGCCAGCAGCTCCGAAGCGACAGGGGGTAGGGGTAACTATGGCTACACCTTC.

V and J are TRBV30 and TRBJ1-2; D call uncertain. The CDR3 has 12 amino acids. Germline V gene sequence: CDR1 GTSNPN, CDR2 SVGIG (reference sequence). V was shortened by 5 bases and J by 7 bases, with 14 bases between the two germline ends. CDR3 coding DNA: TGTGCCTGGGCCCGGGGTGCTTTTGGCTACACCTTC. Its protein is CAWARGAFGYTF.

The CDR3 loop reads CASSPLSGELFF. DNA of the CDR3: TGTGCCAGCAGTCCCCTCAGCGGGGAGCTGTTTTTT. The chain links TRBV12-3 or TRBV12-4 to TRBJ2-2; no clear D. The CDR3 totals 12 residues. V was cut by 5 bases and J by 7 bases, with 8 bases left in between.

The V call is TRBV6-5, the J call TRBJ1-3, with 10 nucleotides matching TRBD1. Trimming removed 7 bases from V and 9 bases from J; junction bases left unmatched: 9. The V gene's germline CDR1 is MNHEY and CDR2 SVGAGI. The CDR3 sequence is 14 residues long. This CDR3 is CASTRTGGLSTIYF. The CDR3 bases are TGTGCCAGCACCCGGACAGGGGGGCTGTCCACCATATATTTT.

This clone has a single count. The chain carries TRBV6-5 and TRBJ1-3; D uncertain. Trimming stripped 7 bases from V and 0 bases from J, with 4 bases between. The CDR3 is made up of 12 amino acids. CDR1 and CDR2 from the germline V gene are MNHEY and SVGAGI. CDR3 bases: TGTGCCAGCACGGTCTCTGGAAACACCATATATTTT. Its protein is CASTVSGNTIYF.

V and J are TRBV19 and TRBJ1-6; tentatively, D is TRBD1 (5 bases). Deletions cut 3 bases from V and 9 bases from J, with 24 bases between. Looked up from germline, CDR1 is LNHDA and CDR2 is SQIVND (reference sequence). There are 18 residues in the CDR3. CDR3 sequence reads: CASSMTSYRSLLGSPLHF. The CDR3 region has the DNA TGTGCCAGTAGTATGACGTCTTACAGGTCCCTATTGGGTTCACCCCTCCACTTT.

The chain joins TRBV12-3 or TRBV12-4 to TRBJ1-5; D ambiguous. This CDR3 is built from 13 residues. The V and J ends lost 5 bases and 11 bases respectively, with 16 bases between them. In DNA, the CDR3 is TGTGCCAGCAGTAAGAATGGGAGAACGTCCCAGCATTTT. Its protein is CASSKNGRTSQHF.

The rearrangement uses TRBV27 and TRBJ1-1; possibly TRBD1 for D (5 bases). CDR1 is MNHEY and CDR2 is SMNVEV in the germline V gene (reference sequence). This CDR3 contains 14 residues. The V gene lost 6 bases and the J gene lost 4 bases, with 15 bases spanning the gap. The CDR3 spells CASSPRGGGTEAFF. CDR3 bases: TGTGCCAGCAGCCCTCGGGGGGGAGGCACTGAAGCTTTCTTT.

The CDR3 reads CASKAGQGNQPQHF. The CDR3, as DNA: TGTGCCAGTAAAGCGGGACAGGGAAATCAGCCCCAGCATTTT. The rearrangement links TRBV19 to TRBJ1-5; 9 nucleotides match TRBD1. CDR3 length equals 14 residues. V gave up 7 bases and J gave up 4 bases; unmatched junction bases: 5. From germline, CDR1 is LNHDA and CDR2 SQIVND (reference sequence).

The genes are TRBV7-9 and TRBJ2-7, with 7 bases matching TRBD2. The germline V gene encodes CDR1 SEHNR and CDR2 FQNEAQ (reference sequence). V was pared by 3 bases and J by 5 bases, with 10 bases of the junction left unmatched. The CDR3 has 15 amino acids. The CDR3 DNA reads TGTGCCAGCAGCTTGTGGGGGGAGGGGATCCACGAGCAGTACTTC. This codes for CASSLWGEGIHEQYF.

The rearrangement links TRBV5-5 to TRBJ2-3; TRBD1 matches at 8 bases. CDR1 and CDR2 from the germline V gene are SGHKS and YYEKEE (reference sequence). V lost 0 bases and J lost 5; bases outside the gene matches: 5. The CDR3 has 15 amino acids. CDR3: CASSLAGTGGDTQYF. The CDR3 DNA reads TGTGCCAGCAGCTTGGCGGGTACAGGGGGAGATACGCAGTATTTT.

V usage is TRBV14 and J usage is TRBJ1-1; tentative D call: TRBD1 (5 bases). V was shortened by 4 bases and J by 11 bases, with 14 bases between the two germline ends. This CDR3 contains 12 residues. CDR1 is SGHDN and CDR2 is FVKESK in the germline V gene. DNA for the CDR3: TGTGCCAGCAGCCCAACAGGTTACGAGGCTTTCTTT. Protein: CASSPTGYEAFF. The entire variable domain, with the rest obtained from reference TRBV14 and TRBJ1-1, is as follows: EAGVTQFPSHSVIEKGQTVTLRCDPISGHDNLYWYRRVMGKEIKFLLHFVKESKQDESGMPNNRFLAERTGGTYSTLKVQPAELEDSGVYFCASSPTGYEAFFGQGTRLTVV.